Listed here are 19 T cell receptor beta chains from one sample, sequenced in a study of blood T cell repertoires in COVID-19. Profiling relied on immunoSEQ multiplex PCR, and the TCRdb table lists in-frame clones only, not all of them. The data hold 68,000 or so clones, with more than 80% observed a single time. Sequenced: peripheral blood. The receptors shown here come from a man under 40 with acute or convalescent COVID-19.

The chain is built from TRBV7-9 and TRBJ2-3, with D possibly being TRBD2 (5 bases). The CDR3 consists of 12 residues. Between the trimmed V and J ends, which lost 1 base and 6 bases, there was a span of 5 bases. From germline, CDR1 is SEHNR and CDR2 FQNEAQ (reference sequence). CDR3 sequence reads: CASSLERDTQYF. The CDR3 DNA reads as TGTGCCAGCAGCTTAGAGCGGGATACGCAGTATTTT.

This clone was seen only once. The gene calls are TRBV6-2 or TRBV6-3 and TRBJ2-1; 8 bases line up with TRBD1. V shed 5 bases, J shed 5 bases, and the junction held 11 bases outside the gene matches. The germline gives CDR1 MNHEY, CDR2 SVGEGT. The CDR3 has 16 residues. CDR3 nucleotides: TGTGCCAGCAGTAAGATCGACAGGGGCCCGAACAATGAGCAGTTCTTC. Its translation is CASSKIDRGPNNEQFF.

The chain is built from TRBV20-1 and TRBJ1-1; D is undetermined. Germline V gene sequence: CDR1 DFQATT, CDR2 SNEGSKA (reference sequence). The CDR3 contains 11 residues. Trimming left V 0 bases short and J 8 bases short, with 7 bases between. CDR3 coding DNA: TGCAGTGCTAGAGATTGGCAAGAAGCTTTCTTT. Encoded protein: CSARDWQEAFF.

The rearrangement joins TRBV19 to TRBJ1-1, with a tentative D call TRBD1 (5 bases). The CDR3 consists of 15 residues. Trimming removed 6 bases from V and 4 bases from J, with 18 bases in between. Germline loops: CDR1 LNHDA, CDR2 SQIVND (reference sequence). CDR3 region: CASSWFPSGGTEAFF. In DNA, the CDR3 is TGTGCCAGTAGCTGGTTCCCCAGCGGGGGCACTGAAGCTTTCTTT.

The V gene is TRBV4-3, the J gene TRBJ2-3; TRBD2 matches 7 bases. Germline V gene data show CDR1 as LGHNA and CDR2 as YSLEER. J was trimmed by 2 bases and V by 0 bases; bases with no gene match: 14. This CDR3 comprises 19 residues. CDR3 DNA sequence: TGCGCCAGCAGCCAAGATTGGGGTGGGAGGGGCCAGCTCACAGATACGCAGTATTTT. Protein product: CASSQDWGGRGQLTDTQYF.

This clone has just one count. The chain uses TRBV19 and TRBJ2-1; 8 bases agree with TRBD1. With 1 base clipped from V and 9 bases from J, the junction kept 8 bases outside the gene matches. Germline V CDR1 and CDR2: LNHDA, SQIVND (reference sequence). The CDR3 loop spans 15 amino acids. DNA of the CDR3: TGTGCCAGTAGTATAGGAACGGGACAGGTAATTGAGCAGTTCTTC. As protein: CASSIGTGQVIEQFF. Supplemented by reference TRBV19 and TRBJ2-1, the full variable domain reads DGGITQSPKYLFRKEGQNVTLSCEQNLNHDAMYWYRQDPGQGLRLIYYSQIVNDFQKGDIAEGYSVSREKKESFPLTVTSAQKNPTAFYLCASSIGTGQVIEQFFGPGTRLTVL.

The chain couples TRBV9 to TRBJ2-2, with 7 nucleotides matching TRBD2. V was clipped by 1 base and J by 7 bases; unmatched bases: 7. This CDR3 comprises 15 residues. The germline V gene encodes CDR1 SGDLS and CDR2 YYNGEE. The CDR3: CASSVIAGEVGELFF. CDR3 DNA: TGTGCCAGCAGCGTAATCGCGGGAGAGGTCGGGGAGCTGTTTTTT. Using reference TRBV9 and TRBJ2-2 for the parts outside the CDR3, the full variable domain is DSGVTQTPKHLITATGQRVTLRCSPRSGDLSVYWYQQSLDQGLQFLIQYYNGEERAKGNILERFSAQQFPDLHSELNLSSLELGDSALYFCASSVIAGEVGELFFGEGSRLTVL.

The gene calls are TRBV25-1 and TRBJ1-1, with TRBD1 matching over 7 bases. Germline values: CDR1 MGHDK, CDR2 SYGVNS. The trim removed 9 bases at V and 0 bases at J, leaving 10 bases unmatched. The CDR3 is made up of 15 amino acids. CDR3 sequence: CARSDIDRVNTEAFF. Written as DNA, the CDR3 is TGTGCCAGGTCCGACATTGACAGGGTGAACACTGAAGCTTTCTTT.

This CDR3 is CASLEGDTGELFF. As DNA, the CDR3 is TGTGCCAGCCTTGAGGGCGACACCGGGGAGCTGTTTTTT. This rearrangement joins TRBV28 to TRBJ2-2, with TRBD2 as a possible D gene (5 bases). V was shortened by 8 bases and J by 3 bases, with 10 bases between the two germline ends. Germline CDR1 reads MDHEN; CDR2 reads SYDVKM. The CDR3 sequence is 13 residues long.

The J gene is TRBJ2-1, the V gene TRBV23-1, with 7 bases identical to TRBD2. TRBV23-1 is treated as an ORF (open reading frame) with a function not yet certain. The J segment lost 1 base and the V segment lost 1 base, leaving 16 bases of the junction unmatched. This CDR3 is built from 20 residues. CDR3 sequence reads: CASSQCGRVREGYSYNEQFF. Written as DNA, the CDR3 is TGCGCCAGCAGTCAATGTGGGAGGGTTCGCGAGGGATATTCCTACAATGAGCAGTTCTTC.

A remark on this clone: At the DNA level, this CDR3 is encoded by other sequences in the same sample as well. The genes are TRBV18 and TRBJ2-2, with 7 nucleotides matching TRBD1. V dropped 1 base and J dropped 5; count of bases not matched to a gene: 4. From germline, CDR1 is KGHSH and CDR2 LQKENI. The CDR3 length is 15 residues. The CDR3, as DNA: TGTGCCAGCTCACCACAGGGGGCAGGGACCGGGGAGCTGTTTTTT. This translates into CASSPQGAGTGELFF. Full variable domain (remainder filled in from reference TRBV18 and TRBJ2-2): NAGVMQNPRHLVRRRGQEARLRCSPMKGHSHVYWYRQLPEEGLKFMVYLQKENIIDESGMPKERFSAEFPKEGPSILRIQQVVRGDSAAYFCASSPQGAGTGELFFGEGSRLTVL.

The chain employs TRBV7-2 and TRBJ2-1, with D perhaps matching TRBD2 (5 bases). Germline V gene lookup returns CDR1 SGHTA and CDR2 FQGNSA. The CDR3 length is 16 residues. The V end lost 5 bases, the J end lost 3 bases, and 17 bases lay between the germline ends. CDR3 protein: CASSPPGNSVYNEQFF. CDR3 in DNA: TGTGCCAGCAGCCCGCCGGGGAATAGCGTCTACAATGAGCAGTTCTTC.

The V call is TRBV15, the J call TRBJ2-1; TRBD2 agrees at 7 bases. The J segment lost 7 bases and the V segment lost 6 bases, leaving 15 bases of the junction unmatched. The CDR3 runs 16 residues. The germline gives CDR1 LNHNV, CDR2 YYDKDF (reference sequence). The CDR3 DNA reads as TGTGCCACCAGGAAGGGAGTGGCGGGAGAGTCTAATGAGCAGTTCTTC. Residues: CATRKGVAGESNEQFF.

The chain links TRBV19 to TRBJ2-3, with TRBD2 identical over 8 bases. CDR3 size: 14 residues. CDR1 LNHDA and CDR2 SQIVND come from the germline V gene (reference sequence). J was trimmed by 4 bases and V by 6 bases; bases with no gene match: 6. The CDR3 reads CASSQLAAPDTQYF. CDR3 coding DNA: TGTGCCAGTAGCCAACTAGCGGCCCCAGATACGCAGTATTTT. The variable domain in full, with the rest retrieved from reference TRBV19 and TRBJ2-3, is DGGITQSPKYLFRKEGQNVTLSCEQNLNHDAMYWYRQDPGQGLRLIYYSQIVNDFQKGDIAEGYSVSREKKESFPLTVTSAQKNPTAFYLCASSQLAAPDTQYFGPGTRLTVL.

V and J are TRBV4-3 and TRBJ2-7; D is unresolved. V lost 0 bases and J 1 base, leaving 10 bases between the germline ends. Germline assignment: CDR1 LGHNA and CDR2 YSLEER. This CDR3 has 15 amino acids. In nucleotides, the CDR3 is TGCGCCAGCAGCCAAGACAGCTCACTATCCTACGAGCAGTACTTC. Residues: CASSQDSSLSYEQYF.

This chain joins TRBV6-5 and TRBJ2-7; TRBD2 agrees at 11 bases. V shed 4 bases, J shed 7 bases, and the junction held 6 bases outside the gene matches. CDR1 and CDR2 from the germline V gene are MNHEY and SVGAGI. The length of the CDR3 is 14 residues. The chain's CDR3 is CASSLAGGPGEQYF. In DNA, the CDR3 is TGTGCCAGCAGTTTAGCGGGAGGGCCTGGGGAGCAGTACTTC.

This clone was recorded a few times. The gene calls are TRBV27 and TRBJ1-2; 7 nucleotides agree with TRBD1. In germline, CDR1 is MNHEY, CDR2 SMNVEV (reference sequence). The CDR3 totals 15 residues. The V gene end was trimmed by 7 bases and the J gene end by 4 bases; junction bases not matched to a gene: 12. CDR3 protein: CASTSAPGQIYGYTF. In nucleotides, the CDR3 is TGTGCCAGCACCAGTGCCCCGGGACAGATCTATGGCTACACCTTC.

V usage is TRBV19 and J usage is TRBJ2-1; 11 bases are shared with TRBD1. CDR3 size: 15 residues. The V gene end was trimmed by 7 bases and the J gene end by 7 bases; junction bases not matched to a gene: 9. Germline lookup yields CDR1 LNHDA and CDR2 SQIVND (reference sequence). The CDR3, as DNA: TGTGCCAGTACCCCAGCCGGGACAGGGGGAAATGAGCAGTTCTTC. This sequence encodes CASTPAGTGGNEQFF.

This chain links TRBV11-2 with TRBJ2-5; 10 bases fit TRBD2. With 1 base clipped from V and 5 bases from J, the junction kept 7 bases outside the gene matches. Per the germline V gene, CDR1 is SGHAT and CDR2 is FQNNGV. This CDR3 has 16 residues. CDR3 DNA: TGTGCCAGCAGCTTAGTTAGCGGGAGGCCGGGGGAGACCCAGTACTTC. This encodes CASSLVSGRPGETQYF.